This TCR beta chain was identified during a study of blood T cells in healthy people across ages. Study details: For every two T cells, template switching captured about one barcoded beta molecule.

The V gene's germline CDR1 is MDHEN and CDR2 SYDVKM. Deletions cut 3 bases from V and 7 bases from J, with 13 bases between. The length of the CDR3 is 14 residues. Findings and caveats of the study: The recorded TCR beta diversity per million T cells decreased in a roughly linear manner with age.

Only a few counts were recorded for this clonotype. The antigen remains unidentified. PCR was performed a second time for about 7 to 11 cycles using a sample-barcoded 5' primer and a J-beta primer mix. Each of the samples gave a minimum of 3 million paired-end reads that contained CDR3. TCRdb re-derived calls from the 5' RACE reads in MiXCR, one entry per CDR3 protein. Here the sample spans 780,000 or so distinct CDR3 sequences, 53% being singletons. Caucasian individuals from Russia who were healthy and aged about 6 to 90 acted as donors. The sample taken for sequencing was blood. The receptor's source is a man older than 75 in good health. The chain joins TRBV28 to TRBJ2-4, with D maybe TRBD2 (5 bases). This CDR3 is CASSFSRTGNIQYF. In DNA, the CDR3 is TGTGCCAGCAGTTTCTCCAGGACGGGGAACATTCAGTACTTC. Based on the CDR3 plus reference TRBV28 and TRBJ2-4, the full variable domain is DVKVTQSSRYLVKRTGEKVFLECVQDMDHENMFWYRQDPGLGLRLIYFSYDVKMKEKGDIPEGYSVSREKKERFSLILESASTNQTSMYLCASSFSRTGNIQYFGAGTRLSVL.